The sequence of this TCR beta chain was determined in a study of T cells in Graves' hyperthyroidism and ophthalmopathy. Among ophthalmopathy patients, the Clinical Activity Score reached at least 3, the NOSPECS grade reached at least 4, and duration remained under 3 months. This sample holds PBMCs from roughly 10 ml fresh peripheral blood. Amplified TCR beta CDR3 regions came from RNA transcripts. TCR CDR3 underwent first-round RT-PCR with the HTBI primer set. TCRdb re-analysed the multiplex PCR reads in MiXCR, keeping a single row per CDR3 protein. The sample lists approximately 600,000 distinct CDR3 sequences, around 20% occurring once. Source material: blood. The TCR sequence derives from a man aged 30 to 39 with Graves' ophthalmopathy.

As DNA, the CDR3 is TGTGCCAGCTCACCACCCGCAACAGGGCAGGTCACTGAAGCTTTCTTT. Encoded protein: CASSPPATGQVTEAFF. The chain uses TRBV18 and TRBJ1-1; possibly TRBD1 for D (6 bases). V was pared by 0 bases and J by 4 bases, with 15 bases between. The CDR3 length is 16 residues. CDR1 is KGHSH and CDR2 is LQKENI in the germline V gene.